The 7 T cell receptor beta chains in this list originate from one sample, sequenced in a study of CD8 T cells in ankylosing spondylitis. TCRdb recomputed calls from the 5' RACE reads with MiXCR, one row per CDR3 protein. The sample carries around 770,000 distinct CDR3 sequences, around 20% recorded once. No antigen has been identified for these receptors. Whole-study findings and limits: A TCR beta motif of several highly homologous variants appeared characteristic of ankylosing spondylitis blood.

The sequencing sample was made of blood, either unsorted or a sorted T cell fraction (not recorded which). The origin of the receptors is a male donor with ankylosing spondylitis.

This clonotype has a handful of counts. The chain links TRBV6-5 to TRBJ2-1; no reliable D call. This CDR3 is 16 amino acids long. Germline V gene lookup returns CDR1 MNHEY and CDR2 SVGAGI. V shed 2 bases and J shed 0 bases, with 11 bases lying between them. Written as DNA, the CDR3 is TGTGCCAGCAGTTACGGGTCCGTTAGCTCCTACAATGAGCAGTTCTTC. This codes for CASSYGSVSSYNEQFF.

The genes are TRBV5-1 and TRBJ1-5; D is perhaps TRBD1 (5 bases). Germline V gene lookup returns CDR1 SGHRS and CDR2 YFSETQ. The V and J ends lost 3 bases and 2 bases respectively, with 12 bases between them. The CDR3 totals 15 residues. Written as DNA, the CDR3 is TGCGCCAGCAGCTCACTGGGGGTCGGCAATCAGCCCCAGCATTTT. Translation gives CASSSLGVGNQPQHF. The whole variable domain, filled in from reference TRBV5-1 and TRBJ1-5, reads KAGVTQTPRYLIKTRGQQVTLSCSPISGHRSVSWYQQTPGQGLQFLFEYFSETQRNKGNFPGRFSGRQFSNSRSEMNVSTLELGDSALYLCASSSLGVGNQPQHFGDGTRLSIL.

The genes are TRBV10-3 and TRBJ1-1; 10 bases are a match to TRBD1. With 2 bases clipped from V and 7 bases from J, the junction kept 4 bases outside the gene matches. Germline V gives CDR1 ENHRY, CDR2 SYGVKD. The CDR3 sequence is 14 residues long. The CDR3 DNA follows: TGTGCCATCAGTGAGGACAGGGGGCTGGGTGAAGCTTTCTTT. Amino acid sequence: CAISEDRGLGEAFF.

This clonotype was counted only a few times. The chain recombines TRBV7-9 with TRBJ2-1; D not certain. CDR3 length: 15 amino acids. CDR1 and CDR2 from the germline V gene are SEHNR and FQNEAQ (reference sequence). V shed 2 bases and J shed 5 bases, with 13 bases lying between them. The CDR3 spells CASSLSGQADNEQFF. Written as DNA, the CDR3 is TGTGCCAGCAGCTTATCAGGTCAGGCGGACAATGAGCAGTTCTTC.

There are a few counts of this clonotype. J is TRBJ1-5 and V is TRBV4-1, with 9 bases identical to TRBD1. Germline assignment: CDR1 MGHRA and CDR2 YSYEKL. This CDR3 is 19 amino acids long. V gave up 0 bases and J gave up 3 bases; unmatched junction bases: 12. In DNA, the CDR3 is TGCGCCAGCAGCCAAGATCAGGAGACAGGGGGTGGGGACAATCAGCCCCAGCATTTT. This codes for CASSQDQETGGGDNQPQHF.

The genes are TRBV7-3 and TRBJ2-7; tentatively, D is TRBD1 or TRBD2 (5 bases each). CDR3 length: 15 amino acids. V lost 1 base to trimming and J lost 2 bases, with 12 bases between them. Germline CDR1 reads SGHTA; CDR2 reads FQGTGA. CDR3 nucleotide sequence: TGTGCCAGCAGCTTAAGTCGGGACGGACCCTACGAGCAGTACTTC. Translation gives CASSLSRDGPYEQYF.

A few counts support this clonotype. This rearrangement joins TRBV28 to TRBJ1-2, with a tentative D call TRBD1 (5 bases). Trimming took 1 base from V and 2 from J, leaving 14 bases between them. The CDR3 extends over 16 amino acids. In germline, CDR1 is MDHEN, CDR2 SYDVKM. The DNA of the CDR3 is TGTGCCAGCAGTTTATCCCGGACACCTCGGAACTATGGCTACACCTTC. Translation: CASSLSRTPRNYGYTF.